This is a list of T cell receptor beta chains from one sample in a study of radiation and T cells in renal cell carcinoma. Profiled with immunoSEQ multiplex PCR; TCRdb holds only in-frame clones, not every one. The sample consists of 40,000 to 60,000 clones, roughly 80% of them appearing once. Sequencing was performed on blood, taken from a patient whose treatment included radiotherapy and nephrectomy. The receptors shown here come from a woman in her seventies with renal cell carcinoma. Each CDR3 is given with its conserved first and last residue.

cdr3_aa	v_call	j_call
CASSTLAGGASRSYNEQFF	TRBV19	TRBJ2-1
CASSHGADPYEQYF	TRBV19	TRBJ2-7
CASSTGTLGADTQYF	TRBV28	TRBJ2-3
CASSQKGDTQYF	TRBV4-1	TRBJ2-3
CASSYGTGGLMGNQPQHF	TRBV19	TRBJ1-5
CASSQGRGGLNYEQYF	TRBV4-1	TRBJ2-7
CASSRDRGHGYTF	TRBV9	TRBJ1-2
CASSYSPATDTQYF	TRBV6-5	TRBJ2-3
CATTGTAEGYTF	TRBV10-3	TRBJ1-2
CAITDSGGTDTQYF	TRBV10-3	TRBJ2-3
CASSPLGGGNTEAFF	TRBV5-1	TRBJ1-1
CASSVDSAGANTGELFF	TRBV9	TRBJ2-2
CAWSNWGAGVSYEQYF	TRBV30	TRBJ2-7
CASSYSRPSEGYGYTF	TRBV6-5	TRBJ1-2
CASSEFGTSLPLGSSYEQYF	TRBV6-1	TRBJ2-7
CASSPGGGYTF	TRBV19	TRBJ1-2
CASSEGEQPTDTQYF	TRBV9	TRBJ2-3
CAWTRGQGVAEAFF	TRBV30	TRBJ1-1
CASSATDRLTEAFF	TRBV5-6	TRBJ1-1
CASGTGQDRELFF	TRBV12-5	TRBJ2-2
CASSQGGDSGVYEQYF	TRBV4-1	TRBJ2-7
CASSLEGDYGYTF	TRBV7-9	TRBJ1-2
CASSSSTYRDTEAFF	TRBV5-1	TRBJ1-1
CASSFQEGREAFF	TRBV7-3	TRBJ1-1
CASSYRVVGNQPQHF	TRBV6-6	TRBJ1-5
CASSPGQGPNTEAFF	TRBV4-1	TRBJ1-1
CASSHPRGGAEAFF	TRBV4-2	TRBJ1-1
CASSPPRTGQNTEAFF	TRBV18	TRBJ1-1
CASSEVDKYF	TRBV2	TRBJ2-7
CASSLLRAGELFF	TRBV19	TRBJ2-2
CAWSLGLAGYEQYF	TRBV30	TRBJ2-7
CASSLHHPYEQYF	TRBV19	TRBJ2-7
CASSRRGQLEENTEAFF	TRBV27	TRBJ1-1
CSVLGGSTDTQYF	TRBV29-1	TRBJ2-3
CASRSACGVRAFF	TRBV21-1	TRBJ1-1
CASGLGGNEKLFF	TRBV12-5	TRBJ1-4
CASSGKDRLQETQYF	TRBV6-1	TRBJ2-5
CASTTRGGLETQYF	TRBV2	TRBJ2-5
CASGLASGDTQYF	TRBV12-5	TRBJ2-3
CASSSERLVSYNEQFF	TRBV7-9	TRBJ2-1
CASSLQGVGTEAFF	TRBV11-2	TRBJ1-1
CASRGGNQETQYF	TRBV27	TRBJ2-5